The 29 T cell receptor beta chains below were found in one sample sequenced in a study of regulatory T cells in long-lasting Graves disease. Noted time point: newly diagnosed GD, antithyroid drugs for less than 3 months. There was RNA extracted from PBMCs, and the TCR library was made from it. According to the study, TCR beta libraries were built with iRepertoire HTBI primers and CDR3-region Arm-PCR. Each CDR3 protein is one row after TCRdb ran MiXCR on the multiplex PCR reads. The top ten clones hold roughly 18% of a sample with 600,000 to 650,000 distinct CDR3 sequences, roughly 15% of them seen once. These data also featured in a second study, about T cells in Graves' hyperthyroidism and ophthalmopathy.

The sample consisted of peripheral blood mononuclear cells (PBMCs), taken at new diagnosis, from a patient treated with antithyroid drugs. The receptors come from a woman in her 30s with Graves disease.

The chain links TRBV28 to TRBJ2-7; D is ambiguous. In germline, CDR1 is MDHEN, CDR2 SYDVKM. Between the trimmed V and J ends, which lost 2 bases and 5 bases, there was a span of 7 bases. The CDR3 contains 12 residues. The CDR3 loop reads CASSLQENEQYF. The CDR3 region has the DNA TGTGCCAGCAGTTTACAGGAAAACGAGCAGTACTTC.

The rearrangement joins TRBV4-2 to TRBJ2-1, with 8 bases identical to TRBD2. With V trimmed by 1 base and J by 9 bases, 8 bases remained unmatched. CDR3 length: 15 amino acids. Germline V gene data show CDR1 as LGHNA and CDR2 as YNFKEQ. The CDR3, as DNA: TGTGCCAGCAGCCAAGGTGTAGCGGGAAAGGGTGAGCAGTTCTTC. Its translation is CASSQGVAGKGEQFF.

This clonotype was counted many times. This chain connects TRBV12-3 or TRBV12-4 to TRBJ2-6; tentatively, D is TRBD2 (6 bases). The CDR3 is 12 residues long. V lost 5 bases to trimming and J lost 18 bases, with 17 bases between them. CDR3 amino acids: CASSTLGGEQTF. CDR3 bases: TGTGCCAGCAGTACCTTGGGGGGTGAACAGACTTTC.

The rearrangement uses TRBV20-1 and TRBJ2-4; 10 nucleotides align to TRBD2. The CDR3 loop spans 20 amino acids. CDR1 DFQATT and CDR2 SNEGSKA come from the germline V gene (reference sequence). Losses at the gene ends were 6 bases for V and 0 bases for J; bases not matched to a gene: 20. DNA for the CDR3: TGCAGTGCCTACACTAGCGGGACTTACACCGCCCCACTAGCCAAAAACATTCAGTACTTC. It yields the protein CSAYTSGTYTAPLAKNIQYF.

This clonotype was picked up a small number of times. This may stem from a read error, because a much larger clone lies one nucleotide away. The chain carries TRBV12-3 or TRBV12-4 and TRBJ1-1, with D uncertain. V lost 7 bases, J lost 0 bases, and 12 bases lay in between. This CDR3 spans 14 amino acids. CDR3 in DNA: TGTGCCAGCATTAAGACGGACGTGAACACTGAAGCTTTCTTT. It codes for CASIKTDVNTEAFF.

This clonotype was seen a handful of times. V usage is TRBV11-2 and J usage is TRBJ1-1, with D uncertain. Looked up from germline, CDR1 is SGHAT and CDR2 is FQNNGV. V lost 1 base to trimming and J lost 0 bases, with 12 bases between them. This CDR3 is built from 16 residues. CDR3 sequence: CASSLGVGRLNTEAFF. In DNA, the CDR3 is TGTGCCAGCAGCTTAGGTGTCGGGCGCTTGAACACTGAAGCTTTCTTT.

This clonotype occurred a few times. The J gene is TRBJ2-6, the V gene TRBV5-1, with D hard to call. CDR3 size: 16 residues. V was shortened by 0 bases and J by 1 base, with 8 bases between the two germline ends. CDR1 is SGHRS, CDR2 YFSETQ, per germline. As DNA, the CDR3 is TGCGCCAGCAGCTTGGCGTGGGCGTCTGGGGCCAACGTCCTGACTTTC. Protein product: CASSLAWASGANVLTF. Variable domain in full (rest from reference TRBV5-1 and TRBJ2-6): KAGVTQTPRYLIKTRGQQVTLSCSPISGHRSVSWYQQTPGQGLQFLFEYFSETQRNKGNFPGRFSGRQFSNSRSEMNVSTLELGDSALYLCASSLAWASGANVLTFGAGSRLTVL.

This clonotype was recorded many times. V usage is TRBV2 and J usage is TRBJ1-2; 7 bases match TRBD1. The germline CDR1 and CDR2 sequences are SNHLY and FYNNEI. This CDR3 has 12 amino acids. The junction had 5 bases not matched to a gene; V was cut back by 5 bases and J by 8 bases. The CDR3 spells CASSFTGVGYTF. The CDR3 DNA reads TGTGCCAGCAGTTTTACAGGGGTAGGCTACACCTTC.

This clonotype was counted a few times. The V call is TRBV18, the J call TRBJ1-1; D gene ambiguous. Between the trimmed V and J ends, which lost 4 bases and 3 bases, there was a span of 12 bases. The CDR3 contains 14 residues. Per the germline V gene, CDR1 is KGHSH and CDR2 is LQKENI. CDR3 in DNA: TGTGCCAGCTCACGGGGAGGTGGCGACACTGAAGCTTTCTTT. As protein: CASSRGGGDTEAFF.

This clonotype was detected only a few times. The chain joins TRBV20-1 to TRBJ2-5; 10 nucleotides agree with TRBD2. This CDR3 contains 21 residues. The ends lost 2 bases at V and 1 base at J; junction bases unmatched: 22. From germline, CDR1 is DFQATT and CDR2 SNEGSKA (reference sequence). CDR3 in DNA: TGCAGTGCTAGAACCTTGGGGGGCGGAACGAGAGCGGGAGGGCCCCAAGAGACCCAGTACTTC. Protein sequence: CSARTLGGGTRAGGPQETQYF.

This clonotype was counted ten times or more. The chain uses TRBV30 and TRBJ2-5, with D maybe TRBD1 (6 bases). The CDR3 length is 13 residues. Trimming stripped 3 bases from V and 4 bases from J, with 12 bases between. The V gene's germline CDR1 is GTSNPN and CDR2 SVGIG (reference sequence). Written as DNA, the CDR3 is TGTGCCTGGAGCGGACAGCGGCGAGAGACCCAGTACTTC. This sequence encodes CAWSGQRRETQYF.

On this clonotype itself: Just one base apart from a much larger clone, this may be a read error. The rearrangement links TRBV7-8 to TRBJ2-3; TRBD2 might be the D (6 bases). Germline V gene sequence: CDR1 SGHVS, CDR2 FQNEAQ. CDR3 length: 17 amino acids. V lost 5 bases and J 1 base, leaving 19 bases between the germline ends. The CDR3 spells CASSPRVGGTRTDTQYF. The DNA for the CDR3 is TGTGCCAGCAGCCCGAGGGTTGGCGGGACCCGCACAGATACGCAGTATTTT.

CDR3 coding DNA: TGCGCCAGCAGCCAATACATCCGGAATGAGCAGTTCTTC. This codes for CASSQYIRNEQFF. The genes are TRBV4-1 and TRBJ2-1; D gene ambiguous. The CDR3 sequence is 13 residues long. Germline V gene lookup returns CDR1 MGHRA and CDR2 YSYEKL. V lost 2 bases to trimming and J lost 7 bases, with 9 bases between them.

This clonotype was recorded at least ten times. This chain joins TRBV28 and TRBJ1-1; no clear D. Germline V gene data show CDR1 as MDHEN and CDR2 as SYDVKM. The ends were cut back, 1 base at V and 5 bases at J, with 11 bases in the middle. This CDR3 spans 14 amino acids. The CDR3 is CASSLFTRLTEAFF. The CDR3 nucleotides read TGTGCCAGCAGTTTATTTACCAGACTGACTGAAGCTTTCTTT.

This clonotype was seen a few times. This chain's CDR3 is CASSPPDSLEQYF. The CDR3 nucleotides are TGTGCCAGCAGCCCCCCCGACAGTCTTGAGCAGTACTTC. V is TRBV7-9 and J is TRBJ2-7; D perhaps matches TRBD1 (5 bases). The CDR3 has 13 amino acids. Germline values: CDR1 SEHNR, CDR2 FQNEAQ (reference sequence). Trimming took 5 bases from V and 7 from J, leaving 15 bases between them.

The V and J genes are TRBV7-9 and TRBJ1-3; possible D gene TRBD1, 6 bases. The CDR3 is made up of 14 amino acids. The V and J ends lost 7 bases and 2 bases respectively, with 12 bases between them. In germline, CDR1 is SEHNR, CDR2 FQNEAQ (reference sequence). The CDR3 DNA is TGTGCCAGCAACCTACAGGGAGCTGGAAACACCATATATTTT. Protein product: CASNLQGAGNTIYF. The full variable domain, in which reference TRBV7-9 and TRBJ1-3 provide the parts outside the CDR3, is DTGVSQNPRHKITKRGQNVTFRCDPISEHNRLYWYRQTLGQGPEFLTYFQNEAQLEKSRLLSDRFSAERPKGSFSTLEIQRTEQGDSAMYLCASNLQGAGNTIYFGEGSWLTVV.

In its sample, this clonotype was seen many times. In DNA, the CDR3 is TGTGCCAGCAGCTTAGGGGGACAGAACTATGGCTACACCTTC. Translating it yields CASSLGGQNYGYTF. This chain connects TRBV11-2 to TRBJ1-2; TRBD1 aligns across 7 bases. V lost 1 base and J lost 2; bases outside the gene matches: 1. The length of the CDR3 is 14 residues. Germline V gives CDR1 SGHAT, CDR2 FQNNGV.

This clonotype appeared many times. The chain employs TRBV27 and TRBJ2-1; D tentatively fits TRBD1 or TRBD2 (5 bases each). Germline V gene sequence: CDR1 MNHEY, CDR2 SMNVEV (reference sequence). The V and J ends lost 3 bases and 3 bases respectively, with 15 bases between them. The CDR3 loop spans 16 amino acids. CDR3 loop: CASSFGTPYVYNEQFF. CDR3 nucleotides: TGTGCCAGCAGTTTCGGGACCCCATACGTCTACAATGAGCAGTTCTTC.

This clonotype was detected only a few times. The chain joins TRBV19 to TRBJ1-1, with D unresolved. Germline V lookup: CDR1 LNHDA, CDR2 SQIVND (reference sequence). Trimming took 7 bases from V and 4 from J, leaving 16 bases between them. CDR3 length: 14 amino acids. CDR3 nucleotide sequence: TGTGCCAGTATCGAAAGCCACGAAGGCACTGAAGCTTTCTTT. Translating it yields CASIESHEGTEAFF.

This clonotype was seen at least ten times. This chain joins TRBV29-1 and TRBJ1-5; maybe TRBD1 (6 bases). Between the trimmed V and J ends, which lost 7 bases and 3 bases, there was a span of 13 bases. CDR1 and CDR2 (germline): SQVTM, ANQGSEA. The CDR3 is 13 residues long. The CDR3 reads CSAGGGFNQPQHF. CDR3 coding DNA: TGCAGCGCTGGAGGGGGGTTCAATCAGCCCCAGCATTTT.

This clonotype was picked up many times. This chain links TRBV11-2 with TRBJ2-7; the D gene is possibly TRBD2 (6 bases). The germline CDR1 and CDR2 sequences are SGHAT and FQNNGV. The CDR3 covers 13 residues. Trimming stripped 1 base from V and 6 bases from J, with 10 bases between. The CDR3 loop reads CASSLGEAGEQYF. The CDR3 DNA sequence: TGTGCCAGCAGCTTAGGGGAGGCGGGCGAGCAGTACTTC.

This clonotype came up a few times. The chain recombines TRBV6-4 with TRBJ2-3; 8 bases fit TRBD1. The length of the CDR3 is 16 residues. Trimming at V came to 0 bases and at J to 1 base, leaving 3 bases not matched to a gene. Germline CDR1 MRHNA, CDR2 SNTAGT. In DNA, the CDR3 is TGTGCCAGCAGTGACTCGGGCAGGGGGCGCACAGATACGCAGTATTTT. Its protein is CASSDSGRGRTDTQYF.

V is TRBV7-9 and J is TRBJ1-3; TRBD1 agrees at 9 bases. CDR3 length: 16 amino acids. The germline CDR1 and CDR2 sequences are SEHNR and FQNEAQ (reference sequence). Germline trimming cut 5 bases from V and 4 bases from J; bases unmatched to any gene: 9. CDR3 region: CASSVTGGAAGNTIYF. CDR3 nucleotide sequence: TGTGCCAGCAGCGTAACAGGGGGCGCGGCAGGAAACACCATATATTTT.

This clonotype was counted ten times or more. The chain employs TRBV5-1 and TRBJ2-3, with 11 bases aligning to TRBD2. CDR3 length: 15 amino acids. The germline gives CDR1 SGHRS, CDR2 YFSETQ. The V gene end was trimmed by 4 bases and the J gene end by 4 bases; junction bases not matched to a gene: 5. The CDR3 DNA sequence: TGCGCCAGCAGCCGTACTAGCGGGAGACCAGATACGCAGTATTTT. Translated, it gives CASSRTSGRPDTQYF.

This chain uses TRBV15 with TRBJ2-5; possibly TRBD2 for D (5 bases). Germline CDR1 is LNHNV and CDR2 is YYDKDF (reference sequence). The CDR3 totals 14 residues. Trimming cost V 0 bases and J 2 bases, with 7 bases left between them. CDR3 region: CATSRDSGQETQYF. In DNA, the CDR3 is TGTGCCACCAGCAGAGATTCGGGGCAAGAGACCCAGTACTTC. The full variable domain, rest sourced from reference TRBV15 and TRBJ2-5, is DAMVIQNPRYQVTQFGKPVTLSCSQTLNHNVMYWYQQKSSQAPKLLFHYYDKDFNNEADTPDNFQSRRPNTSFCFLDIRSPGLGDTAMYLCATSRDSGQETQYFGPGTRLLVL.

This clonotype was seen only a few times. V gene TRBV7-8 combines with J gene TRBJ2-7; 7 bases agree with TRBD2. Germline CDR1 is SGHVS and CDR2 is FQNEAQ. With 5 bases clipped from V and 3 bases from J, the junction kept 7 bases outside the gene matches. This CDR3 has 14 residues. This CDR3 is CASSKTTSSYEQYF. The CDR3 DNA reads as TGTGCCAGCAGCAAAACGACTAGCAGCTACGAGCAGTACTTC. Full variable domain (missing parts from reference TRBV7-8 and TRBJ2-7): GAGVSQSPRYKVAKRGQDVALRCDPISGHVSLFWYQQALGQGPEFLTYFQNEAQLDKSGLPSDRFFAERPEGSVSTLKIQRTQQEDSAVYLCASSKTTSSYEQYFGPGTRLTVT.

This clonotype has ten or more counts. This rearrangement joins TRBV6-1 to TRBJ2-5, with D perhaps TRBD1 (5 bases). V gave up 6 bases and J gave up 3 bases, with 20 bases separating them. The CDR3 length is 16 residues. Germline CDR1 MNHNS, CDR2 SASEGT. The CDR3 is CASSGSTRVVKETQYF. CDR3 bases: TGTGCCAGCAGCGGATCGACCAGGGTTGTCAAAGAGACCCAGTACTTC.

The table lists this clonotype with many counts. This chain uses TRBV2 with TRBJ2-5; D is unclear. The CDR3 sequence is 12 residues long. Germline V CDR1 and CDR2: SNHLY, FYNNEI. V lost 10 bases and J 7 bases, leaving 16 bases between the germline ends. The CDR3 sequence is CATGSDKRTQYF. For the CDR3, the DNA is TGTGCCACCGGGTCAGACAAGAGGACCCAGTACTTC.

CDR3 loop: CRAGTSGTSYEQYF. CDR3 in DNA: TGCAGGGCGGGGACTAGCGGGACCTCCTACGAGCAGTACTTC. J is TRBJ2-7 and V is TRBV20-1, with 13 bases that match TRBD2. The CDR3 runs to 14 residues. The germline V gene has CDR1 DFQATT and CDR2 SNEGSKA (reference sequence).